The present entry profiles one T cell receptor (beta chain) with its context. This clonotype has a count of ten or more. Its antigen target is currently unknown. Base qualities are missing; no much larger clone stands one base away. In the germline V gene, CDR1 corresponds to SGHRS and CDR2 to YFSETQ. Trimming at the junction amounts to 0 bases on V and 5 bases on J, and the germline ends lie 10 bases apart. From the cysteine up to the phenylalanine, the CDR3 has a length of 14 residues. Only CDR3 DNA remains: 42 bases, in frame from the first base. Full-length TCR variable regions were amplified by 5' RACE PCR with constant-region reverse primers, followed by semi-nested PCR with Nested Universal Primer A. Using the ReliaPrep RNA Cell Miniprep System, total RNA was extracted, and the SMARTer RACE 5'/3' Kit was then used to reverse transcribe the RNA into 5'RACE-ready cDNA. Full-length TCR alpha and beta libraries were barcoded with multiplex adaptors and sequenced on an Illumina MiSeq. The authors processed their data as follows. For each of nine subset-tissue groups, sequencing data from the five patients were pooled, and the groups were then compared using unsupervised clustering of TCR gene usage. The Morisita-Horn index was used to calculate repertoire similarity, with shared sequences weighted according to their contribution to each repertoire. TCRdb handled the public reads itself, with Q25 trimming in fastp and clone calling in MiXCR, and kept productive beta chains. For every CDR3 protein sequence, its rows merge into one entry that carries the most common genes and DNA. The V and J calls follow TCRdb's processing rather than the paper's. The sample table lists about 32,000 distinct CDR3 sequences, more than 20% of them with a count of one. Together, the top ten hold about 2.5% of the sample.

Tregs were isolated as CD4+CD25+CD127-/low cells. Tregs, naive and memory CD4+ T cells from tumor, blood and ipsilateral draining lymph nodes of five breast cancer patients underwent full-length TCR alpha and beta sequencing. Tumor tissue, along with lymph nodes from ipsilateral axillary dissection, was perfused with PBS, minced, and then digested using collagenase I and hyaluronidase. FACS confirmed that the sorted cell populations were more than 90% pure. This entry is derived from a study (dated by TCRdb to the mid-2010s). About the full investigation: The study tested whether tumor-infiltrating Tregs in breast cancer are recruited from blood Tregs or converted in situ from other CD4+ T cell subsets.

General findings and caveats noted by the study authors: Tumor-infiltrating Treg TCR alpha and beta sequences overlapped most with tumor naive CD4+ T cells, then with blood naive CD4+ T cells. Validation in the larger cohort was restricted to a single TCR beta V-J rearrangement rather than whole repertoires. Tumor memory CD4+ T cell TCR gene usage clustered with blood and lymph node memory CD4+ cells and lymph node naive CD4+ cells.

Source material: tumor-infiltrating Tregs sorted from the breast tumor. This sequence was found in a female donor with breast cancer. The chain is made from TRBV5-1 and TRBJ2-3; TRBD1 is perhaps the D gene, given 6 matching bases. The DNA is as follows: TGCGCCAGCAGCTTGGGGGGGCCAGAAGATACGCAGTATTTT. Translated, it reads CASSLGGPEDTQYF. Outside the CDR3, residues come from the reference TRBV5-1 and TRBJ2-3 proteins, so the full variable domain is: KAGVTQTPRYLIKTRGQQVTLSCSPISGHRSVSWYQQTPGQGLQFLFEYFSETQRNKGNFPGRFSGRQFSNSRSEMNVSTLELGDSALYLCASSLGGPEDTQYFGPGTRLTVL.